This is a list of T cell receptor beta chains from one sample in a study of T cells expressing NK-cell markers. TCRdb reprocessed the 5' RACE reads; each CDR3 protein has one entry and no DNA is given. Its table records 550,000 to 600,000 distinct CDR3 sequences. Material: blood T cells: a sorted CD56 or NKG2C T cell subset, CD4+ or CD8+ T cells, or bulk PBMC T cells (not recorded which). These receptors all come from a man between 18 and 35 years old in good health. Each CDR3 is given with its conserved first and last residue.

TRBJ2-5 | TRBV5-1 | CASSLVGRTQETQYF
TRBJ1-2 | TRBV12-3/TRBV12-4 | CASSFRGGARGYTF
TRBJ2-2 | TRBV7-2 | CASSLNGRTNTGELFF
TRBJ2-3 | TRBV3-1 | CASSFWSGDTDTQYF
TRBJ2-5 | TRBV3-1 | CASSPSGLSETQYF
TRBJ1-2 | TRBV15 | CATSRDREANYGYTF
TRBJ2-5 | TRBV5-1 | CASSLLGLQETQYF
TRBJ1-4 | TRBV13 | CASSFGGNREKLFF
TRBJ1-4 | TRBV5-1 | CASSLWPDRAATNEKLFF
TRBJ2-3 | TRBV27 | CASIKTRGSGDTQYF
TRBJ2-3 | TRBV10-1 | CASSESFGGRAIDTQYF
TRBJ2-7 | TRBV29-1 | CSATLQGYHEQYF
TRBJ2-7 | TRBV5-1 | CASSRGLAGGPQYEQYF
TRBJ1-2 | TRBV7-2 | CASSPRRPQAQYGYTF
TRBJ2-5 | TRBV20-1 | CSARDNRADRTQYF
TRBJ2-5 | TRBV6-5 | CASSSPPQETQYF
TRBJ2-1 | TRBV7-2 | CASSLALRTTYNEQFF
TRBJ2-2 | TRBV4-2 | CASSHAQGGELFF
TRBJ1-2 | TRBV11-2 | CASSLGRDMAGYTF
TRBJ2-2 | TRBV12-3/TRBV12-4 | CASRRGTNSNTGELFF
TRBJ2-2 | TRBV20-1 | CSASRSPGVNTGELFF
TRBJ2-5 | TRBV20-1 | CSARDPWASASQETQYF
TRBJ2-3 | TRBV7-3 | CASSFVAGVQDTQYF
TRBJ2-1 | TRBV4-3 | CASSQAGAGSSYNEQFF
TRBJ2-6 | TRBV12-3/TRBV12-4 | CASSPSGTGLSGANVLTF
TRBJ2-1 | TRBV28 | CIVGTNNEQFF
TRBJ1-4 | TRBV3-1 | CASSQPAGQSEKLFF
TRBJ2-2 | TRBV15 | CATSGTSNTGELFF
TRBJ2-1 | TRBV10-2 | CASSEGLGSQNEQFF
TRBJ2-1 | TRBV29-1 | CSVEDWPINEQFF
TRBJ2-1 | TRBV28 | CASSLSGQYNEQFF
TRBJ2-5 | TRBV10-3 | CAIRDREGYQETQYF
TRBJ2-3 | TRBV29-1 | CSPPCLRRGDTDTQYF
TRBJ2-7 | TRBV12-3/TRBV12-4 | CASRTAGVGYEQYF
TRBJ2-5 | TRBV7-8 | CASSRIIQETQYF
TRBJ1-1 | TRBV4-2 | CASSRTGGSPEAFF
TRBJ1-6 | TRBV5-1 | CASSSPDREWAPLHF